These T cell receptor beta chains were read from a single sample in a study of CD8 T cells in ankylosing spondylitis. MiXCR, run by TCRdb on the 5' RACE reads, gives a single entry per CDR3 protein. This sample yields just under 350,000 distinct CDR3 sequences, of which roughly 14% are seen a single time; approximately 1.1% belongs to the top ten. Sample: blood, either unsorted or a sorted T cell fraction (not recorded which). The receptor source for this set is a male donor with ankylosing spondylitis or in good health (not recorded which). Each CDR3 is given with its conserved first and last residue. Each record gives: clone size, D gene, J gene, V gene, CDR3 DNA, CDR3 protein. D genes are given only for firm matches. Expanded clones get a size class; other rows say once, few or many, or leave the size out.

>many|-|TRBJ1-5|TRBV6-2/TRBV6-3
TGTGCCAGCGCTGAAACGGGAACGGAGCAGCCCCAGCATTTT
CASAETGTEQPQHF
>-|-|TRBJ2-2|TRBV5-1
TGCGCCAGCAGCTTGCCAGGGGTCGGAGGGGAGCTGTTTTTT
CASSLPGVGGELFF
>-|-|TRBJ2-5|TRBV2
TGTGCCAGCAGTTTGCGGTCGAACCAAGAGACCCAGTACTTC
CASSLRSNQETQYF
>-|TRBD2|TRBJ2-1|TRBV5-1
TGCGCCAGCACTAGCGGCTACAATGAGCAGTTCTTC
CASTSGYNEQFF
>few|-|TRBJ2-2|TRBV5-1
TGCGCCAGCAGCTTGGATCCGCAAGGAGCTGACACCGGGGAGCTGTTTTTT
CASSLDPQGADTGELFF
>-|-|TRBJ2-5|TRBV5-1
TGCGCCAGCAGCTTGGAGGGAGCCAGGGCCCAGTACTTC
CASSLEGARAQYF
>-|-|TRBJ2-3|TRBV5-5
TGTGCCAGCAGCTTTGACAGGAGAACAGATACGCAGTATTTT
CASSFDRRTDTQYF
>-|TRBD1|TRBJ2-2|TRBV5-1
TGCGCCAGCAGTGGACAGGGCAGTGGAGCCGGGGAGCTGTTTTTT
CASSGQGSGAGELFF
>few|-|TRBJ2-2|TRBV18
TGTGCCAGCTCACCACAGTCTAGCGCGTCCGGGGAGCTGTTTTTT
CASSPQSSASGELFF
>-|TRBD1|TRBJ2-7|TRBV6-1
TGTGCCAGCAGTGGCTTTATACAGGGGCGCGAGCAGTACTTC
CASSGFIQGREQYF
>few|-|TRBJ2-3|TRBV12-3/TRBV12-4
TGTGCCAGCAGTAAAGGGCCGGGGTCGACAGATACGCAGTATTTT
CASSKGPGSTDTQYF
>few|-|TRBJ2-7|TRBV5-1
TGCGCCAGCAGCCGGGACTCTAACTACGAGCAGTACTTC
CASSRDSNYEQYF
>-|-|TRBJ2-5|TRBV9
TGTGCCAGCAGCGGTCAAGCGTGGGGGGAGACCCAGTACTTC
CASSGQAWGETQYF
>few|-|TRBJ2-5|TRBV29-1
TGCAGCGTCCGCACAGGCCTCGGAGAGACCCAGTACTTC
CSVRTGLGETQYF
>few|TRBD2|TRBJ2-7|TRBV12-3/TRBV12-4
TGTGCCAGCAGTTTCGGACTAGCGGGCTACGAGCAGTACTTC
CASSFGLAGYEQYF
>few|-|TRBJ2-2|TRBV5-1
TGCGCCAGCAGCTTGGGGAGAGGGGAGCTGTTTTTT
CASSLGRGELFF
>-|-|TRBJ1-1|TRBV21-1
TGTGCCAGAATTCAGGGGGAGCCGATGAACACTGAAGCTTTCTTT
CARIQGEPMNTEAFF
>once|-|TRBJ1-5|TRBV5-4
TGTGCCAGCAGCTTTGAAGGGGGACAGCCCCAGCATTTT
CASSFEGGQPQHF
>few|-|TRBJ1-5|TRBV30
TGTGCCTGGAGTGTCGGAAAGGATCAGCCCCAGCATTTT
CAWSVGKDQPQHF
>few|-|TRBJ1-1|TRBV29-1
TGCAGCGTTGGGTTTTCACCGAACACTGAAGCTTTCTTT
CSVGFSPNTEAFF
>once|-|TRBJ1-6|TRBV20-1
TGCTGTGCTAGAGATCGAACGGGGAGCTCCTATAATTCACCCCTCCACTTT
CCARDRTGSSYNSPLHF
>-|TRBD1|TRBJ2-5|TRBV2
TGTGCCAGCAGCCCCCAGGGGGACAAGGGGTACTTC
CASSPQGDKGYF
>many|-|TRBJ2-3|TRBV12-3/TRBV12-4
TGTGCCAGCACCCTTGAAGATACGCAGTATTTT
CASTLEDTQYF
>few|TRBD2|TRBJ2-3|TRBV29-1
TGCAGCGTTGCTAGCGGGGTGGATACGCAGTATTTT
CSVASGVDTQYF
>few|-|TRBJ1-1|TRBV20-1
TGCAGTGCTAGAGATCCCACAGGAGTGAACACTGAAGCTTTCTTT
CSARDPTGVNTEAFF
>few|TRBD1|TRBJ1-2|TRBV3-1
TGTGCCAGCAGCCAAGCAGGGGGCTATGGCTACACCTTC
CASSQAGGYGYTF
>-|TRBD2|TRBJ2-2|TRBV5-1
TGCGCCAGCAGCTCGGGACTAGCGGGAGACACCGGGGAGCTGTTTTTT
CASSSGLAGDTGELFF
>few|TRBD2|TRBJ2-1|TRBV5-1
TGCGCCAGCAGCGTTACTAGCGTTAGCTCCTACAATGAGCAGTTCTTC
CASSVTSVSSYNEQFF
>-|TRBD1|TRBJ1-2|TRBV12-3/TRBV12-4
TGTGCCAGCAGTAAACCGACAGGGGGCGATGGCTACACCTTC
CASSKPTGGDGYTF
>-|TRBD2|TRBJ2-7|TRBV7-8
TGTGCCAGCAGCTTACGAGCGACTAGCGGGAGAAGTCAGTACTTC
CASSLRATSGRSQYF
>few|-|TRBJ1-1|TRBV6-1
TGTGCCAGCAGTCTAACGGCCACCCAAACTCGGAACACTGAAGCTTTCTTT
CASSLTATQTRNTEAFF
>many|-|TRBJ2-5|TRBV18
TGTGCCAGCTCACCACCAAACAACCAAGAGACCCAGTACTTC
CASSPPNNQETQYF
>-|-|TRBJ2-5|TRBV12-3/TRBV12-4
TGTGCCAGCAGTTTTCGCCAGGGCAAGGGGACCCAGTACTTC
CASSFRQGKGTQYF
>-|-|TRBJ2-7|TRBV6-4
TGTGCCAGCAGTGACCCCTTTTACAGGGAAAGCTCCTACGAGCAGTACTTC
CASSDPFYRESSYEQYF
>-|TRBD2|TRBJ2-3|TRBV5-5
TGTGCCAGCAGCATAGCCGGGACTAGCGGGACCACAGATACGCAGTATTTT
CASSIAGTSGTTDTQYF
>few|TRBD1|TRBJ2-2|TRBV24-1
TGTGCCACCAGACCTTACGAGGGGACAGGGGGGGCCGGGGAGCTGTTTTTT
CATRPYEGTGGAGELFF
>medium-sized|TRBD1|TRBJ1-2|TRBV12-3/TRBV12-4
TGTGCCAGCAGTCCAGGGACAGGGAGAGGGCATGGCTACACCTTC
CASSPGTGRGHGYTF
>few|-|TRBJ2-1|TRBV7-2
TGTGCCAGCAGCGTCACTAGCTATGGTGAGCAGTTCTTC
CASSVTSYGEQFF